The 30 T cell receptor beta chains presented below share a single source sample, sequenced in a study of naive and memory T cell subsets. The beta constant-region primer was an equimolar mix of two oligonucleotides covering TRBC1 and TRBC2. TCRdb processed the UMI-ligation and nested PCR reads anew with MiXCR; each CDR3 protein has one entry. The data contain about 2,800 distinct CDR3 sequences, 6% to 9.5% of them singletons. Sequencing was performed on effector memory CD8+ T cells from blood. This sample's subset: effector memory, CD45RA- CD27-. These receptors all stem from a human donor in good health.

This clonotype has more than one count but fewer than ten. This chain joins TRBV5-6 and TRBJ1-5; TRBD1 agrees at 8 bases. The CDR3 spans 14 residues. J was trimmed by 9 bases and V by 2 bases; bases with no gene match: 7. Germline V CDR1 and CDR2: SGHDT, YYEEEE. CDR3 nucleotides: TGTGCCAGCAGCTTCCAGGGGGCGAAGCTGCCCCAGCATTTT. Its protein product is CASSFQGAKLPQHF.

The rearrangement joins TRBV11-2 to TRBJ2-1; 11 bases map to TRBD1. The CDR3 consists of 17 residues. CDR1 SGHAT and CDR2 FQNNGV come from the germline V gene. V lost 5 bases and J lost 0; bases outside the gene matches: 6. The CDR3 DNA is TGTGCCAGCAGCGTGTTCGGGACAGGGGGCTCCTACAATGAGCAGTTCTTC. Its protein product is CASSVFGTGGSYNEQFF.

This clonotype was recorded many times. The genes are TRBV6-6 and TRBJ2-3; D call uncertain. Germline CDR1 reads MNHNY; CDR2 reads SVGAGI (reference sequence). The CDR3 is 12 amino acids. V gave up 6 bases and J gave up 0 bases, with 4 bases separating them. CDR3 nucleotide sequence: TGTGCCAGCAGGTATAGCACAGATACGCAGTATTTT. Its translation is CASRYSTDTQYF.

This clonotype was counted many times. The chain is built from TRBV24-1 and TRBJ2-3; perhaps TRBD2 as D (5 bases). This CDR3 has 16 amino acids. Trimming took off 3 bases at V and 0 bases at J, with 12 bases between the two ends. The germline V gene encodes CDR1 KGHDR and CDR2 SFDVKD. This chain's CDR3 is CATSDPGEDSTDTQYF. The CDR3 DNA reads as TGTGCCACCAGTGATCCCGGGGAAGACAGCACAGATACGCAGTATTTT.

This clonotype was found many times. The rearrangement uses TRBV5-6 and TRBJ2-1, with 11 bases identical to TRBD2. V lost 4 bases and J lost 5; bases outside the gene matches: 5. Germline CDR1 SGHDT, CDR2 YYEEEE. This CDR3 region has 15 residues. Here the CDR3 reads CASSPGLAGDNEQFF. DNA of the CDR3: TGTGCCAGCAGCCCCGGACTAGCGGGCGACAATGAGCAGTTCTTC.

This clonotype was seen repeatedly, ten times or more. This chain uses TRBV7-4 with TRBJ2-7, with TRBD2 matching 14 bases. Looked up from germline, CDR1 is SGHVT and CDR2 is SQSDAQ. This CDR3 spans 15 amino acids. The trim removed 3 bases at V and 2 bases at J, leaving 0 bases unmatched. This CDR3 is CASSLTSGRAYEQYF. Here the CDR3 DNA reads TGTGCCAGCAGCTTGACTAGCGGGAGGGCCTACGAGCAGTACTTC.

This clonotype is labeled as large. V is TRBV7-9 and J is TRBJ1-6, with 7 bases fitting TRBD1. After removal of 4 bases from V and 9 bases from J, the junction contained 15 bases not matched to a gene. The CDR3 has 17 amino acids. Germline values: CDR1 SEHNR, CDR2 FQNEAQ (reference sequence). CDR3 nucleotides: TGTGCCAGCAGCTCTCACGACAAGACAGGGTTCGGTTCACCCCTCCACTTT. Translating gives CASSSHDKTGFGSPLHF.

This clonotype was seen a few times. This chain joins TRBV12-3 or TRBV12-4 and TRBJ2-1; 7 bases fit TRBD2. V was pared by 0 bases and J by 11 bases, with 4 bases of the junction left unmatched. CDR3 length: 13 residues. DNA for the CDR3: TGTGCCAGCAGTTTAGCGCTTAGCGGGCAGCAGTTCTTC. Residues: CASSLALSGQQFF.

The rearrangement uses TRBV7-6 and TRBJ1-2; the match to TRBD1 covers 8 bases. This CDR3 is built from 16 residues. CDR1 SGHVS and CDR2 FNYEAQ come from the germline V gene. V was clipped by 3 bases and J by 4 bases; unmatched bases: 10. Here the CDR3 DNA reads TGTGCCAGCAGCTTCAACCCAGGGGGCTTTAGCTATGGCTACACCTTC. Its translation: CASSFNPGGFSYGYTF.

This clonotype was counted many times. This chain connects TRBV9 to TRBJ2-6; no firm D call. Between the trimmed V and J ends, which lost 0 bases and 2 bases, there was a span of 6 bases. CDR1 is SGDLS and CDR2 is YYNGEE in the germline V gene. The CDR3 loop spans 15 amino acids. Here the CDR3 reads CASSVDAAGANVLTF. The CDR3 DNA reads TGTGCCAGCAGCGTAGATGCGGCTGGGGCCAACGTCCTGACTTTC.

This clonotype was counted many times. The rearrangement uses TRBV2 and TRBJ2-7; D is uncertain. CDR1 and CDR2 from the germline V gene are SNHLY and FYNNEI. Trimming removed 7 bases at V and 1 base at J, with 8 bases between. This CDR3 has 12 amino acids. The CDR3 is CASTETSYEQYF. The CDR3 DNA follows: TGTGCCAGCACTGAGACTTCCTACGAGCAGTACTTC.

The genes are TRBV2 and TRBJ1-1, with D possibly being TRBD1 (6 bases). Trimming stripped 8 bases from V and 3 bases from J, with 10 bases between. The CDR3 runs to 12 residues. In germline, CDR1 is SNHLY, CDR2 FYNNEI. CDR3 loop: CASGQIHTEAFF. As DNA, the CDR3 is TGTGCCAGCGGACAGATCCACACTGAAGCTTTCTTT.

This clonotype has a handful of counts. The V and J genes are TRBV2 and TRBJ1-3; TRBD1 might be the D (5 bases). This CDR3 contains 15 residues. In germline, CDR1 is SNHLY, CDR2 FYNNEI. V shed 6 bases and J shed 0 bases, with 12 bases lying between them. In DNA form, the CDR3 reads TGTGCCAGCAGGGAGGATGGGGGCTCTGGAAACACCATATATTTT. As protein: CASREDGGSGNTIYF.

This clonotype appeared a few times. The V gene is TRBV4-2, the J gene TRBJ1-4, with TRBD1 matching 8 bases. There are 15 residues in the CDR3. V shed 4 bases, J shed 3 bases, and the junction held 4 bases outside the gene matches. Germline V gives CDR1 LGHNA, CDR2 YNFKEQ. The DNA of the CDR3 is TGTGCCAGCAGCCGACAGGGGCAGGCTAATGAAAAACTGTTTTTT. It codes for CASSRQGQANEKLFF.

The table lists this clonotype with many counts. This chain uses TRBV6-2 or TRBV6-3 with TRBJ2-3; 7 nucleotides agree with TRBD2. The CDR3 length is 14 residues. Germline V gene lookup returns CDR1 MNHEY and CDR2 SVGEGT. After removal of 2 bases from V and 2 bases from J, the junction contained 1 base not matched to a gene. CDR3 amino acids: CASSYGRATDTQYF. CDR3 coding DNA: TGTGCCAGCAGTTACGGGAGGGCCACAGATACGCAGTATTTT.

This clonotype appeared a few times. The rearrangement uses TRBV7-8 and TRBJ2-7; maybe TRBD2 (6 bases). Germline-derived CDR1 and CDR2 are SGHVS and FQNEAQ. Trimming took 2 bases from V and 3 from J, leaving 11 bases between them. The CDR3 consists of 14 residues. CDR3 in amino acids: CASSLFGGVYEQYF. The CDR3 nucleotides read TGTGCCAGCAGCTTATTTGGAGGGGTCTACGAGCAGTACTTC.

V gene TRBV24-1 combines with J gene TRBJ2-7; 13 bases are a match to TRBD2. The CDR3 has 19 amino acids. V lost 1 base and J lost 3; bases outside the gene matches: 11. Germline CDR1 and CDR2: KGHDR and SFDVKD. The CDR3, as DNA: TGTGCCACCAGTGATTTCGCGGGACTAGCGGGACCTCCTGACTACGAGCAGTACTTC. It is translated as CATSDFAGLAGPPDYEQYF.

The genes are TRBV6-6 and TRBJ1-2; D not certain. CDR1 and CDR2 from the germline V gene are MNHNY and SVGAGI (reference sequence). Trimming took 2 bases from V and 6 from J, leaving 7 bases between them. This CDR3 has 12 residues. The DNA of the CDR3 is TGTGCCAGCAGTTACCCCTGGGATGGCTACACCTTC. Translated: CASSYPWDGYTF.

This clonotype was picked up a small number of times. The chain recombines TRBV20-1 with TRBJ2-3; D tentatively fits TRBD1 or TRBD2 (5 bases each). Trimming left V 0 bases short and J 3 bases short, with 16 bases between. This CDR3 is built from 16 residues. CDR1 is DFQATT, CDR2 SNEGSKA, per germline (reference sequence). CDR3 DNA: TGCAGTGCTAGAGATGTAGGGCAGGGAGAAACAGATACGCAGTATTTT. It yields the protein CSARDVGQGETDTQYF.

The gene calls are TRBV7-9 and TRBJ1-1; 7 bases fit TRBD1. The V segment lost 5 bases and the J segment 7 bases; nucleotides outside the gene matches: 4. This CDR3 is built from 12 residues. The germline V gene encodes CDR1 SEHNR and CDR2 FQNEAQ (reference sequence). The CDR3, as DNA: TGTGCCAGCAGCCCGACAGGGCGTGAAGCTTTCTTT. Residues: CASSPTGREAFF.

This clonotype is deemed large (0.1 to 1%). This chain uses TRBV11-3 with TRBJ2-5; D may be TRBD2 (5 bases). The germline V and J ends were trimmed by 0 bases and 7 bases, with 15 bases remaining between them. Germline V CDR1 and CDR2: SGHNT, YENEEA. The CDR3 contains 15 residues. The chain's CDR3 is CASSLETGLGGTQYF. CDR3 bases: TGTGCCAGCAGCTTAGAAACGGGTCTTGGAGGGACCCAGTACTTC. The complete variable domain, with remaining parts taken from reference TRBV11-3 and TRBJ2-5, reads EAGVVQSPRYKIIEKKQPVAFWCNPISGHNTLYWYLQNLGQGPELLIRYENEEAVDDSQLPKDRFSAERLKGVDSTLKIQPAELGDSAVYLCASSLETGLGGTQYFGPGTRLLVL.

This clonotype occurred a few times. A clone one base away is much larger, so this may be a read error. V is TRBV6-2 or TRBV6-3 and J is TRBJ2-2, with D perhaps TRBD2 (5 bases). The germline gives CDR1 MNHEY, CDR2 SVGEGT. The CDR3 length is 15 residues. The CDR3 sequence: CASSLTETNTGELSF. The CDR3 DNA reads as TGTGCCAGCAGTTTAACGGAGACGAACACCGGGGAGCTGTCTTTT.

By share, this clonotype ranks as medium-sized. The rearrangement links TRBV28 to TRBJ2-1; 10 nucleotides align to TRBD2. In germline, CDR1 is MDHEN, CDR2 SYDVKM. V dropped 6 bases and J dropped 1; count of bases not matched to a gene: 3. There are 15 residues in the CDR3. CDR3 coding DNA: TGTGCCAGCAGCCTGACTAGCGGGTCCTACAATGAGCAGTTCTTC. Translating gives CASSLTSGSYNEQFF.

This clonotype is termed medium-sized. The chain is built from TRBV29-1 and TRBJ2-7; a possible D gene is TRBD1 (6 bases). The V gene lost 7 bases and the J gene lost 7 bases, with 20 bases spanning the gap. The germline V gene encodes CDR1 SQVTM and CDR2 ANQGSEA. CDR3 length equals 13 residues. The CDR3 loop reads CSGVTGGTMEQYF. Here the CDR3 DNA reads TGCAGCGGTGTGACAGGAGGTACGATGGAGCAGTACTTC.

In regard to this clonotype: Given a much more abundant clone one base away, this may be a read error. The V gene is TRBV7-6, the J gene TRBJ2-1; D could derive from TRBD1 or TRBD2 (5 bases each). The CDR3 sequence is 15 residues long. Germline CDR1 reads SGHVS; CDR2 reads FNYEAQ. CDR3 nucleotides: TGTGCCGGCAGCTCCAACCGGGACCCAGCCAATGAGCAGTTCTTC. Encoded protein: CAGSSNRDPANEQFF. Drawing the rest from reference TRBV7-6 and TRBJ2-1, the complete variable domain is GAGVSQSPRYKVTKRGQDVALRCDPISGHVSLYWYRQALGQGPEFLTYFNYEAQQDKSGLPNDRFSAERPEGSISTLTIQRTEQRDSAMYRCAGSSNRDPANEQFFGPGTRLTVL.

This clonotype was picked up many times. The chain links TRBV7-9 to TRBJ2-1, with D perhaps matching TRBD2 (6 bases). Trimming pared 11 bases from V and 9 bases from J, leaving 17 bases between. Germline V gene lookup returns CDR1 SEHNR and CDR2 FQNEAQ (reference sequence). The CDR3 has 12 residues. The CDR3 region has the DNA TGTGCCGCCTTGAGCGAGGAGGGTGAGCAGTTCTTC. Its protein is CAALSEEGEQFF.

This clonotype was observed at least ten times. The CDR3 protein is CASSVGQGTYEQYF. CDR3 nucleotides: TGTGCCAGCAGCGTAGGACAGGGGACCTACGAGCAGTACTTC. The gene calls are TRBV9 and TRBJ2-7; 8 nucleotides agree with TRBD1. Germline assignment: CDR1 SGDLS and CDR2 YYNGEE. V lost 0 bases and J lost 2; bases outside the gene matches: 1. The CDR3 is made up of 14 amino acids.

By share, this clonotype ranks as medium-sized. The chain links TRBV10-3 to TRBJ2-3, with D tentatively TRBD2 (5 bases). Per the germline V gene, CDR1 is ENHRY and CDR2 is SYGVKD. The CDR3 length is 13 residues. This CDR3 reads CALRRDSTDTQYF. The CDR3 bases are TGTGCACTACGCCGGGATAGCACAGATACGCAGTATTTT.

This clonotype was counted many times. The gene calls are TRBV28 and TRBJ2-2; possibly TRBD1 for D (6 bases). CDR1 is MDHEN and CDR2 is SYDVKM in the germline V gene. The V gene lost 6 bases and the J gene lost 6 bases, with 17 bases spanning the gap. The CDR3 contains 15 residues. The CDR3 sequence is CASSASSGAAGELFF. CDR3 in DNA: TGTGCCAGCAGCGCCTCATCAGGGGCGGCCGGGGAGCTGTTTTTT.

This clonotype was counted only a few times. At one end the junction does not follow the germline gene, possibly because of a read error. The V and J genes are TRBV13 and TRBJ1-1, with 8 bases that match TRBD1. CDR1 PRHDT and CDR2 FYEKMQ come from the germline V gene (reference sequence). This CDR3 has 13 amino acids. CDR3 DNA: TGTGCCAGCAGCACAGGGGGGGGCGCTGAGGCTTTCTTT. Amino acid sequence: CASSTGGGAEAFF.